One and the same sample provided the 22 T cell receptor beta chains below, sequenced in a study of Ad26.COV2.S vaccination and SARS-CoV-2 variants. TCRdb's table, derived via immunoSEQ multiplex PCR, lists solely in-frame clones and lacks some. The table lists roughly 700,000 clones, about 89% of them singletons. Treatment specified: roughly 20 received Ad26.COV2.S at low or high dose, single or two shots; roughly 5 received placebo; per-sample allocation not given. All samples were drawn on day 63, counting from the first vaccine or placebo injection. This specimen consisted of peripheral blood, obtained in a trial of Ad26.COV2.S vaccine versus placebo. These receptors all stem from a person between 18 and 65 years old who received the Ad26.COV2.S COVID-19 vaccine or a placebo.

This chain connects TRBV4-2 to TRBJ1-1; possibly TRBD1 for D (5 bases). Per the germline V gene, CDR1 is LGHNA and CDR2 is YNFKEQ. The CDR3 length is 15 residues. Trimming took 1 base from V and 4 from J, leaving 13 bases between them. The CDR3 spells CASSQVEGGGTEAFF. In nucleotides, the CDR3 is TGTGCCAGCAGCCAAGTTGAGGGCGGGGGCACTGAAGCTTTCTTT.

The J gene is TRBJ1-2, the V gene TRBV18; possible D gene TRBD1, 6 bases. CDR1 and CDR2 (germline): KGHSH, LQKENI. V was trimmed by 8 bases and J by 0 bases, leaving 10 bases between them. The CDR3 contains 13 residues. The CDR3 reads CASADSANYGYTF. CDR3 DNA sequence: TGTGCCAGCGCGGACAGTGCTAACTATGGCTACACCTTC. Together with reference TRBV18 and TRBJ1-2, the CDR3 gives the full variable domain: NAGVMQNPRHLVRRRGQEARLRCSPMKGHSHVYWYRQLPEEGLKFMVYLQKENIIDESGMPKERFSAEFPKEGPSILRIQQVVRGDSAAYFCASADSANYGYTFGSGTRLTVV.

This clone was detected only once. The chain links TRBV6-5 to TRBJ2-2; tentative D call: TRBD1 (6 bases). Germline V gene lookup returns CDR1 MNHEY and CDR2 SVGAGI. Trimming stripped 6 bases from V and 5 bases from J, with 16 bases between. This CDR3 has 15 residues. This chain's CDR3 is CASRQQQGWTGELFF. The CDR3 DNA is TGTGCCAGCAGACAACAACAGGGATGGACCGGGGAGCTGTTTTTT.

On this clone itself: Relative to the germline gene, one junction end is altered; a read error may explain this. This chain connects TRBV7-7 to TRBJ2-2; no clear D. The germline CDR1 and CDR2 sequences are SSHAT and FNYEAQ (reference sequence). The CDR3 runs to 14 residues. CDR3: CASRIGPNTGELFF. The CDR3 bases are TGTGCTAGCAGGATAGGTCCAAACACCGGGGAGCTGTTTTTT.

J is TRBJ2-7 and V is TRBV2, with 9 bases aligning to TRBD2. The CDR3 spans 19 residues. V gave up 3 bases and J gave up 7 bases; unmatched junction bases: 22. In germline, CDR1 is SNHLY, CDR2 FYNNEI. Here the CDR3 DNA reads TGTGCCAGCAGTGACATATCCGGGGTTAGCGGGAGTACCACTGGAGAGCAGTACTTC. It is translated as CASSDISGVSGSTTGEQYF.

The genes are TRBV5-1 and TRBJ1-2; weak D call: TRBD1 (6 bases). The CDR3 contains 15 residues. The V gene's germline CDR1 is SGHRS and CDR2 YFSETQ. V lost 4 bases, J lost 0 bases, and 13 bases lay in between. DNA for the CDR3: TGCGCCAGCAGCCATCAGGGGCCCCCTAACTATGGCTACACCTTC. Translating gives CASSHQGPPNYGYTF.

The chain has TRBV4-3 and TRBJ2-6, with 7 bases fitting TRBD1. The V gene's germline CDR1 is LGHNA and CDR2 YSLEER. J was trimmed by 0 bases and V by 3 bases; bases with no gene match: 11. The CDR3 spans 19 residues. The CDR3 region has the DNA TGCGCCAGCAGCCATATCCCGGGACAGCGACGCTCTGGGGCCAACGTCCTGACTTTC. Translating it yields CASSHIPGQRRSGANVLTF.

This clone was seen a single time. V usage is TRBV9 and J usage is TRBJ2-1; TRBD2 agrees at 9 bases. V gave up 3 bases and J gave up 7 bases; unmatched junction bases: 5. This CDR3 is 14 amino acids long. Per the germline V gene, CDR1 is SGDLS and CDR2 is YYNGEE. In DNA, the CDR3 is TGTGCCAGCAGCGAGGCGGGGGGGAAAAATGAGCAGTTCTTC. Translated: CASSEAGGKNEQFF. The entire variable domain, with the rest obtained from reference TRBV9 and TRBJ2-1, is as follows: DSGVTQTPKHLITATGQRVTLRCSPRSGDLSVYWYQQSLDQGLQFLIQYYNGEERAKGNILERFSAQQFPDLHSELNLSSLELGDSALYFCASSEAGGKNEQFFGPGTRLTVL.

V usage is TRBV6-5 and J usage is TRBJ1-6; weak D call: TRBD1 (6 bases). The germline CDR1 and CDR2 sequences are MNHEY and SVGAGI. The CDR3 consists of 16 residues. The V end lost 4 bases, the J end lost 4 bases, and 14 bases lay between the germline ends. The CDR3 loop reads CASSSGATPYNSPLHF. The CDR3 bases are TGTGCCAGCAGTTCGGGGGCTACCCCTTATAATTCACCCCTCCACTTT.

The chain couples TRBV7-6 to TRBJ2-3; TRBD1 matches 9 bases. V lost 5 bases, J lost 0 bases, and 6 bases stayed unmatched. The CDR3 loop spans 16 amino acids. The germline gives CDR1 SGHVS, CDR2 FNYEAQ. The CDR3 DNA reads as TGTGCCAGCAGCCCGCACAGGGGGCAAAGCACAGATACGCAGTATTTT. Amino acid sequence: CASSPHRGQSTDTQYF.

The chain couples TRBV27 to TRBJ1-2; 9 bases align to TRBD1. From germline, CDR1 is MNHEY and CDR2 SMNVEV (reference sequence). This CDR3 has 17 residues. J gave up 4 bases and V 6 bases, and 15 bases lay outside the gene matches. The chain's CDR3 is CASSPIPGTGTSYGYTF. In DNA, the CDR3 is TGTGCCAGCAGCCCGATCCCGGGGACAGGGACGTCCTATGGCTACACCTTC.

The chain carries TRBV5-4 and TRBJ2-7; TRBD2 aligns across 7 bases. CDR1 SGHNT and CDR2 YYREEE come from the germline V gene (reference sequence). Germline trimming cut 3 bases from V and 3 bases from J; bases unmatched to any gene: 9. The CDR3 is 15 residues long. The CDR3: CASSWEEAGRYEQYF. CDR3 sequence (DNA): TGTGCCAGCAGCTGGGAGGAAGCGGGGCGCTACGAGCAGTACTTC. The full variable domain, completed using reference TRBV5-4 and TRBJ2-7, is ETGVTQSPTHLIKTRGQQVTLRCSSQSGHNTVSWYQQALGQGPQFIFQYYREEENGRGNFPPRFSGLQFPNYSSELNVNALELDDSALYLCASSWEEAGRYEQYFGPGTRLTVT.

The V call is TRBV5-6, the J call TRBJ2-2; the D gene is possibly TRBD1 (6 bases). The CDR3 totals 15 residues. V lost 1 base to trimming and J lost 4 bases, with 11 bases between them. Per germline, CDR1 SGHDT and CDR2 YYEEEE. CDR3 protein: CASSLYGGVTGELFF. The CDR3 DNA reads as TGTGCCAGCAGCTTGTATGGGGGCGTCACCGGGGAGCTGTTTTTT.

The chain is built from TRBV30 and TRBJ1-5, with no clear D. CDR3 length equals 14 residues. Trimming removed 4 bases at V and 1 base at J, with 11 bases between. CDR1 GTSNPN and CDR2 SVGIG come from the germline V gene (reference sequence). CDR3 loop: CAWNQQASNQPQHF. In nucleotides, the CDR3 is TGTGCCTGGAACCAACAAGCGAGCAATCAGCCCCAGCATTTT.

As to this clone: This same CDR3 is encoded by further DNA sequences in the sample. The V and J genes are TRBV18 and TRBJ1-3; D is ambiguous. V lost 2 bases to trimming and J lost 0 bases, with 5 bases between them. CDR3 length: 14 residues. The germline V gene has CDR1 KGHSH and CDR2 LQKENI. The CDR3 region has the DNA TGTGCCAGCTCACCAGGGAACTCTGGAAACACCATATATTTT. Protein product: CASSPGNSGNTIYF. Looking up the rest from reference TRBV18 and TRBJ1-3 gives the full variable domain: NAGVMQNPRHLVRRRGQEARLRCSPMKGHSHVYWYRQLPEEGLKFMVYLQKENIIDESGMPKERFSAEFPKEGPSILRIQQVVRGDSAAYFCASSPGNSGNTIYFGEGSWLTVV.

The chain carries TRBV2 and TRBJ2-5; TRBD2 agrees at 7 bases. Per the germline V gene, CDR1 is SNHLY and CDR2 is FYNNEI. V lost 7 bases to trimming and J lost 5 bases; unmatched junction nucleotides: 7. This CDR3 contains 13 residues. CDR3 protein: CASKAGVGETQYF. DNA of the CDR3: TGTGCCAGCAAGGCGGGGGTAGGGGAGACCCAGTACTTC.

The CDR3 DNA is TGCAGCGCTTCTTCGGGACAGGGAATAGGTGGCTACACCTTC. Protein sequence: CSASSGQGIGGYTF. The genes are TRBV29-1 and TRBJ1-2; 9 bases map to TRBD1. The junction had 13 bases not matched to a gene; V was cut back by 7 bases and J by 7 bases. The CDR3 sequence is 14 residues long. Germline assignment: CDR1 SQVTM and CDR2 ANQGSEA.

As to this clone: Other DNA sequences in this sample translate to the same CDR3. The chain recombines TRBV18 with TRBJ2-7; the match to TRBD2 covers 8 bases. The CDR3 contains 14 residues. V gave up 0 bases and J gave up 3 bases; unmatched junction bases: 1. Germline values: CDR1 KGHSH, CDR2 LQKENI. The CDR3 DNA is TGTGCCAGCTCACCACCTACTAGCGGCTACGAGCAGTACTTC. Protein sequence: CASSPPTSGYEQYF.

This clone was seen many times. V usage is TRBV29-1 and J usage is TRBJ2-2, with a tentative D call TRBD1 (6 bases). V was clipped by 8 bases and J by 1 base, with 17 bases between them. Germline V gene data show CDR1 as SQVTM and CDR2 as ANQGSEA. This CDR3 is built from 15 residues. CDR3 sequence: CSLKDETGNTGELFF. For the CDR3, the DNA is TGCAGCCTTAAGGACGAGACAGGGAACACCGGGGAGCTGTTTTTT.

V gene TRBV7-6 combines with J gene TRBJ1-3; D ambiguous. V was clipped by 5 bases and J by 0 bases, with 8 bases between them. Per germline, CDR1 SGHVS and CDR2 FNYEAQ. The CDR3 loop spans 14 amino acids. CDR3 in DNA: TGTGCCAGCAGCGCGGCCACCTCTGGAAACACCATATATTTT. Its protein is CASSAATSGNTIYF.

This chain connects TRBV6-5 to TRBJ2-3; D remains unclear. Germline V gene sequence: CDR1 MNHEY, CDR2 SVGAGI. The CDR3 extends over 15 amino acids. Trimming took 4 bases from V and 3 from J, leaving 14 bases between them. CDR3 protein: CASSSLVRETDTQYF. The CDR3 nucleotides read TGTGCCAGCAGTTCATTGGTCCGAGAGACAGATACGCAGTATTTT.

The CDR3 sequence is CASSSSPRTANEKLFF. The CDR3 coding sequence is TGCGCCAGCAGCTCTTCCCCGAGGACAGCTAATGAAAAACTGTTTTTT. This chain uses TRBV5-1 with TRBJ1-4; TRBD1 might be the D (6 bases). The CDR3 has 16 residues. The germline V and J ends were trimmed by 3 bases and 3 bases, with 15 bases remaining between them. CDR1 is SGHRS, CDR2 YFSETQ, per germline.